These 18 T cell receptor beta chains came from one sample sequenced in a study of T cells after yellow fever vaccination. TCRdb used MiXCR to reprocess the 5' RACE reads, holding one entry per CDR3 protein. The sample lists hundreds of thousands of distinct CDR3 sequences; roughly 14% were seen once. The sample in question was PBMCs, obtained on the day of the yellow fever booster vaccination. These TCRs come from a man aged 25 to 40 who received the YFV17D yellow fever vaccine.

The V gene is TRBV11-1, the J gene TRBJ2-3; D is uncertain. This CDR3 is 13 amino acids long. Trimming cost V 2 bases and J 4 bases, with 7 bases left between them. The germline V gene has CDR1 SGHAT and CDR2 FQDESV (reference sequence). The CDR3 reads CASSLPIPDTQYF. The DNA of the CDR3 is TGTGCCAGCAGCTTACCGATTCCAGATACGCAGTATTTT.

This clonotype has only one observation. This chain joins TRBV6-2 or TRBV6-3 and TRBJ2-5, with unresolved D. CDR3 size: 12 residues. Germline V gene lookup returns CDR1 MNHEY and CDR2 SVGEGT. V dropped 8 bases and J dropped 5 bases, with 12 bases sitting between them. As DNA, the CDR3 is TGTGCCAGCGGCCACGGCATCGAGACCCAGTACTTC. Its translation is CASGHGIETQYF.

This clonotype was counted only a few times. The J gene is TRBJ2-1, the V gene TRBV4-2; 7 nucleotides agree with TRBD1. Trimming took 0 bases from V and 6 from J; bases not matched to a gene: 5. Germline V gene sequence: CDR1 LGHNA, CDR2 YNFKEQ. The CDR3 is 15 amino acids. The CDR3 nucleotides read TGTGCCAGCAGCCAAGAGAGAGCAGGGGGCAATGAGCAGTTCTTC. Translated: CASSQERAGGNEQFF.

The gene calls are TRBV6-2 or TRBV6-3 and TRBJ2-5; D uncertain. Between the trimmed V and J ends, which lost 1 base and 5 bases, there was a span of 14 bases. The CDR3 totals 15 residues. Germline V gene lookup returns CDR1 MNHEY and CDR2 SVGEGT. The CDR3 DNA reads TGTGCCAGCAGTTACTTGGGCAACGGATGGGAGACCCAGTACTTC. It translates to CASSYLGNGWETQYF.

J is TRBJ2-7 and V is TRBV5-1; possible D gene TRBD1, 5 bases. CDR1 and CDR2 from the germline V gene are SGHRS and YFSETQ. This CDR3 spans 15 amino acids. Trimming took 0 bases from V and 4 from J, leaving 14 bases between them. The CDR3 sequence is CASSLDGARGYEQYF. CDR3 nucleotide sequence: TGCGCCAGCAGCTTGGATGGGGCTAGGGGATACGAGCAGTACTTC.

This clonotype was seen a few times. The CDR3 DNA follows: TGTGCCAGCTCACCACCTGTGGGGGAGACCCAGTACTTC. Amino acids: CASSPPVGETQYF. V gene TRBV18 combines with J gene TRBJ2-5, with D hard to call. Trimming took 0 bases from V and 5 from J, leaving 7 bases between them. Germline lookup yields CDR1 KGHSH and CDR2 LQKENI. The CDR3 spans 13 residues.

The chain links TRBV7-2 to TRBJ2-7; 8 bases are a match to TRBD2. CDR1 and CDR2 from the germline V gene are SGHTA and FQGNSA. The V and J ends lost 5 bases and 0 bases, in that order; junction bases with no gene match: 6. The CDR3 totals 15 residues. The CDR3 bases are TGTGCCAGCAGCCGCCAGCGGGAGCCCTCCTACGAGCAGTACTTC. Its translation is CASSRQREPSYEQYF.

V and J are TRBV2 and TRBJ2-1, with TRBD1 matching 10 bases. This CDR3 is 15 amino acids long. The trim removed 7 bases at V and 8 bases at J, leaving 11 bases unmatched. Germline V gene lookup returns CDR1 SNHLY and CDR2 FYNNEI. CDR3 DNA: TGTGCCAGCACCACCGGGGGGACAGGGGTGTATGAGCAGTTCTTC. Its translation is CASTTGGTGVYEQFF.

There are a few counts of this clonotype. The rearrangement links TRBV21-1 to TRBJ2-4; the D call of TRBD1 is as the table states it, not checked on the DNA. TRBV21-1 is reported as a pseudogene. The length of the CDR3 is 14 residues. CDR3 loop: CAGGQGMAKNIQYF. In nucleotides, the CDR3 is TGTGCCGGGGGACAGGGCATGGCCAAAAACATTCAGTACTTC.

This clonotype was seen only a few times. The rearrangement joins TRBV20-1 to TRBJ2-1, with 9 bases matching TRBD2. J gave up 5 bases and V 0 bases, and 8 bases lay outside the gene matches. Germline assignment: CDR1 DFQATT and CDR2 SNEGSKA (reference sequence). The CDR3 is made up of 16 amino acids. The CDR3 DNA reads as TGCAGTGCTAGAGATCCAGCGGGAGGCTTCAACAATGAGCAGTTCTTC. Amino acids: CSARDPAGGFNNEQFF.

The chain is built from TRBV30 and TRBJ2-7, with D perhaps matching TRBD1 (5 bases). In germline, CDR1 is GTSNPN, CDR2 SVGIG (reference sequence). V was pared by 4 bases and J by 6 bases, with 16 bases between. The CDR3 extends over 13 amino acids. CDR3 loop: CAWNGQDSTEQYF. CDR3 nucleotides: TGTGCCTGGAATGGACAAGACTCAACCGAGCAGTACTTC.

Only a few counts were recorded for this clonotype. V is TRBV12-3 or TRBV12-4 and J is TRBJ1-2; no reliable D call. Trimming took off 2 bases at V and 0 bases at J, with 7 bases between the two ends. This CDR3 region has 14 residues. CDR3 region: CASSLTETNYGYTF. DNA of the CDR3: TGTGCCAGCAGTTTAACAGAGACTAACTATGGCTACACCTTC.

This clonotype has only a few counts. This chain links TRBV7-9 with TRBJ2-7, with 7 bases lining up with TRBD1. With V trimmed by 2 bases and J by 0 bases, 7 bases remained unmatched. In germline, CDR1 is SEHNR, CDR2 FQNEAQ (reference sequence). The CDR3 totals 16 residues. DNA for the CDR3: TGTGCCAGCAGCTTAAATCAGGCAGGGGGCTCCTACGAGCAGTACTTC. This sequence encodes CASSLNQAGGSYEQYF.

This clonotype was seen a handful of times. This chain links TRBV5-1 with TRBJ2-4; 11 nucleotides match TRBD1. The CDR3 loop spans 16 amino acids. Germline CDR1 reads SGHRS; CDR2 reads YFSETQ. V shed 4 bases, J shed 8 bases, and the junction held 11 bases outside the gene matches. The CDR3 region is CASSPRTGGEAHIQYF. The CDR3 nucleotides read TGCGCCAGCAGCCCCAGGACAGGGGGCGAAGCACACATTCAGTACTTC.

This clonotype was detected only a few times. The CDR3 bases are TGCGCCAGCAGCTTGGGACTATCGGTTCCCAAAAACATTCAGTACTTC. Its protein is CASSLGLSVPKNIQYF. V and J are TRBV5-1 and TRBJ2-4; TRBD2 might be the D (5 bases). Trimming cost V 0 bases and J 2 bases, with 12 bases left between them. From germline, CDR1 is SGHRS and CDR2 YFSETQ. CDR3 length: 16 residues.

This clonotype was detected only a few times. CDR3 loop: CASSPGPGRSAEAFF. In DNA form, the CDR3 reads TGTGCCAGCAGTCCCGGCCCGGGTAGATCGGCTGAAGCTTTCTTT. The chain combines TRBV6-1 with TRBJ1-1; D is undetermined. Germline CDR1 MNHNS, CDR2 SASEGT. This CDR3 comprises 15 residues. V was shortened by 5 bases and J by 6 bases, with 19 bases between the two germline ends.

This clonotype was seen many times. The V and J genes are TRBV12-3 or TRBV12-4 and TRBJ2-5; D is unclear. V was pared by 3 bases and J by 4 bases, with 12 bases between. The CDR3 has 14 residues. This CDR3 reads CASSLSGTPETQYF. The CDR3, as DNA: TGTGCCAGCAGTTTGTCGGGTACTCCAGAGACCCAGTACTTC.

This clonotype was found a few times. The chain uses TRBV29-1 and TRBJ2-7, with 9 bases identical to TRBD1. CDR1 is SQVTM and CDR2 is ANQGSEA in the germline V gene. V shed 6 bases, J shed 3 bases, and the junction held 9 bases outside the gene matches. The CDR3 is made up of 14 amino acids. This CDR3 reads CSVVLGTGLYEQYF. CDR3 nucleotide sequence: TGCAGCGTCGTATTGGGGACAGGGCTCTACGAGCAGTACTTC.